This T cell receptor beta chain was recovered during a study of T cell responses to AZD1222 COVID-19 vaccine. Trimming cost V 3 bases and J 1 base, with 10 bases left between them. Germline loops: CDR1 KGHSH, CDR2 LQKENI. The length of the CDR3 is 14 residues. The protocol was immunoSEQ multiplex PCR, while the TCRdb copy is restricted to in-frame clones and leaves out a portion. The data hold over 110,000 clones, with around 94% observed a single time. Source: peripheral blood, taken after recovery from COVID-19. This receptor was identified in an adult who had recovered from COVID-19. The chain combines TRBV18 with TRBJ2-7; the D gene is possibly TRBD1 (6 bases). The CDR3 region is CASSPRQDSYEQYF. For the CDR3, the DNA is TGTGCCAGCTCACCCCGACAGGATTCCTACGAGCAGTACTTC.